Listed below are T cell receptor beta chains from one sample, sequenced in a study of shared clonotypes between healthy human individuals. TCRdb's table, derived via immunoSEQ multiplex PCR, lists solely in-frame clones and lacks some. The data hold about 470,000 clones, with roughly 77% observed a single time. Sequenced material: PBMCs. The receptor source for this set is a woman in her thirties or forties in good health. Some clones in this sample may be carry-over from other donors' samples. CDR3s include the opening cysteine and the closing phenylalanine or tryptophan. Fields, in order: J gene, V gene, clone size, D gene, CDR3 protein, CDR3 DNA. The D gene is left open where the match is weak. Where a row states a size, it is once, few, many or the class of an expanded clone; other rows omit it.

j_gene: TRBJ1-1
v_gene: TRBV18
abundance: NA
d_gene: TRBD1
CDR3aa: CASCDRGNTEAFF
CDR3nt: TGTGCCAGCTGCGACAGGGGGAACACTGAAGCTTTCTTT

j_gene: TRBJ2-7
v_gene: TRBV14
abundance: NA
d_gene: TRBD2
CDR3aa: CASSRELAAEQYF
CDR3nt: TGTGCCAGCAGCCGAGAACTAGCGGCCGAGCAGTACTTC

j_gene: TRBJ2-7
v_gene: TRBV30
abundance: once
d_gene: NA
CDR3aa: CAWSAGAYEQYF
CDR3nt: TGTGCCTGGAGCGCAGGGGCCTACGAGCAGTACTTC

j_gene: TRBJ1-5
v_gene: TRBV5-1
abundance: NA
d_gene: NA
CDR3aa: CASSLGEFSNQPQHF
CDR3nt: TGCGCCAGCAGCTTGGGGGAGTTTAGCAATCAGCCCCAGCATTTT

j_gene: TRBJ1-1
v_gene: TRBV11-2
abundance: NA
d_gene: NA
CDR3aa: CASSLDGRGNTEAFF
CDR3nt: TGTGCCAGCAGCTTAGACGGCAGGGGGAACACTGAAGCTTTCTTT

j_gene: TRBJ2-1
v_gene: TRBV2
abundance: NA
d_gene: NA
CDR3aa: CASRLGRGESYNEQFF
CDR3nt: TGTGCCAGCAGGTTGGGGCGGGGAGAGTCCTACAATGAGCAGTTCTTC

j_gene: TRBJ2-7
v_gene: TRBV5-5
abundance: NA
d_gene: NA
CDR3aa: CASGSGPSSYEQYF
CDR3nt: TGTGCCAGCGGGTCGGGACCGAGCTCCTACGAGCAGTACTTC

j_gene: TRBJ1-5
v_gene: TRBV5-8
abundance: few
d_gene: NA
CDR3aa: CASSLRDQPQHF
CDR3nt: TGTGCCAGCAGCTTGAGGGATCAGCCCCAGCATTTT

j_gene: TRBJ2-7
v_gene: TRBV18
abundance: NA
d_gene: NA
CDR3aa: CASSPQGNEQYF
CDR3nt: TGTGCCAGCTCACCCCAGGGTAATGAGCAGTACTTC

j_gene: TRBJ2-7
v_gene: TRBV18
abundance: NA
d_gene: NA
CDR3aa: CASSPSAQAYEQYF
CDR3nt: TGTGCCAGCTCACCAAGCGCCCAGGCCTACGAGCAGTACTTC

j_gene: TRBJ2-3
v_gene: TRBV6-4
abundance: NA
d_gene: TRBD2
CDR3aa: CASSELAGDSTDTQYF
CDR3nt: TGTGCCAGCAGTGAACTAGCGGGAGACAGCACAGATACGCAGTATTTT

j_gene: TRBJ2-1
v_gene: TRBV4-1
abundance: once
d_gene: NA
CDR3aa: CASSQAGLAGGGFF
CDR3nt: TGCGCCAGCAGCCAAGCGGGTTTGGCAGGAGGGGGGTTCTTC

j_gene: TRBJ2-7
v_gene: TRBV28
abundance: NA
d_gene: NA
CDR3aa: CASSLMDRSYEQYF
CDR3nt: TGTGCCAGCAGCTTGATGGACCGCTCCTACGAGCAGTACTTC

j_gene: TRBJ2-1
v_gene: TRBV15
abundance: NA
d_gene: NA
CDR3aa: CATSRELGSVGRWQFF
CDR3nt: TGTGCCACCAGCAGAGAGTTGGGTAGCGTGGGACGGTGGCAGTTCTTC

j_gene: TRBJ1-2
v_gene: TRBV11-2
abundance: NA
d_gene: TRBD1
CDR3aa: CASSLEYRGNYGYTF
CDR3nt: TGTGCCAGCAGCTTAGAGTACAGGGGGAACTATGGCTACACCTTC

j_gene: TRBJ1-1
v_gene: TRBV29-1
abundance: NA
d_gene: TRBD1
CDR3aa: CSVRVGGLHTEAFF
CDR3nt: TGCAGCGTTCGTGTAGGGGGCTTGCACACTGAAGCTTTCTTT

j_gene: TRBJ2-5
v_gene: TRBV10-2
abundance: many
d_gene: NA
CDR3aa: CASSDNRRDGTQYF
CDR3nt: TGCGCCAGCAGTGACAACCGGCGAGATGGGACCCAGTACTTC

j_gene: TRBJ1-1
v_gene: TRBV5-1
abundance: NA
d_gene: TRBD1
CDR3aa: CASSPRTGRAMNTEAFF
CDR3nt: TGCGCCAGCAGCCCTCGGACAGGGAGGGCCATGAACACTGAAGCTTTCTTT

j_gene: TRBJ2-5
v_gene: TRBV5-1
abundance: once
d_gene: NA
CDR3aa: CASTIGGIQYF
CDR3nt: TGCGCCAGCACCATTGGGGGGATCCAGTACTTC

j_gene: TRBJ2-3
v_gene: TRBV11-2
abundance: NA
d_gene: TRBD2
CDR3aa: CASSRGAGGPIDTQYF
CDR3nt: TGTGCCAGCAGCAGAGGGGCGGGAGGGCCTATAGATACGCAGTATTTT

j_gene: TRBJ2-3
v_gene: TRBV11-2
abundance: NA
d_gene: TRBD2
CDR3aa: CASSLVRTSSSDTQYF
CDR3nt: TGTGCCAGCAGCTTAGTGAGGACTAGCAGCTCAGATACGCAGTATTTT

j_gene: TRBJ2-7
v_gene: TRBV18
abundance: many
d_gene: NA
CDR3aa: CASSLGGEGDEQYF
CDR3nt: TGTGCCAGCTCACTGGGAGGTGAGGGGGACGAGCAGTACTTC

j_gene: TRBJ2-7
v_gene: TRBV18
abundance: few
d_gene: TRBD2
CDR3aa: CASSPRLAGGPYEQYF
CDR3nt: TGTGCCAGCTCACCGAGACTAGCGGGAGGCCCCTACGAGCAGTACTTC

j_gene: TRBJ2-7
v_gene: TRBV27
abundance: NA
d_gene: TRBD2
CDR3aa: CASSSAGTTSYEQYF
CDR3nt: TGTGCCAGCAGCTCCGCCGGGACTACCTCCTACGAGCAGTACTTC

j_gene: TRBJ1-2
v_gene: TRBV14
abundance: NA
d_gene: TRBD1
CDR3aa: CASSQAGTVGYGYTF
CDR3nt: TGTGCCAGCAGCCAAGCTGGGACAGTAGGCTATGGCTACACCTTC

j_gene: TRBJ2-1
v_gene: TRBV28
abundance: NA
d_gene: TRBD1
CDR3aa: CASIPTGGQYNEQFF
CDR3nt: TGTGCCAGCATCCCAACAGGGGGGCAGTACAATGAGCAGTTCTTC

j_gene: TRBJ2-7
v_gene: TRBV18
abundance: NA
d_gene: NA
CDR3aa: CASSPRGRGDYEQYF
CDR3nt: TGTGCCAGCTCACCCCGGGGCCGGGGTGACTACGAGCAGTACTTC

j_gene: TRBJ1-4
v_gene: TRBV30
abundance: NA
d_gene: TRBD1
CDR3aa: CAWTPTGNNEKLFF
CDR3nt: TGTGCCTGGACCCCGACAGGGAATAATGAAAAACTGTTTTTT

j_gene: TRBJ2-2
v_gene: TRBV7-3
abundance: NA
d_gene: NA
CDR3aa: CASSLSLARLNTGELFF
CDR3nt: TGTGCCAGCAGCTTAAGTCTAGCCCGTCTTAACACCGGGGAGCTGTTTTTT

j_gene: TRBJ2-7
v_gene: TRBV10-2
abundance: NA
d_gene: TRBD1
CDR3aa: CASSSEDRSSYEQYF
CDR3nt: TGCGCCAGCAGTAGCGAGGACAGGTCATCCTACGAGCAGTACTTC

j_gene: TRBJ2-3
v_gene: TRBV4-1
abundance: NA
d_gene: TRBD2
CDR3aa: CASSQGLAGLSSTDTQYF
CDR3nt: TGCGCCAGCAGCCAAGGGCTAGCGGGTCTGTCTAGCACAGATACGCAGTATTTT

j_gene: TRBJ1-2
v_gene: TRBV4-1
abundance: NA
d_gene: TRBD1
CDR3aa: CASSPETGAFPGYTF
CDR3nt: TGCGCCAGCAGCCCCGAGACAGGGGCCTTTCCTGGCTACACCTTC

j_gene: TRBJ2-1
v_gene: TRBV10-3
abundance: NA
d_gene: NA
CDR3aa: CAISAGGDNEQFF
CDR3nt: TGTGCCATCAGTGCGGGCGGGGACAATGAGCAGTTCTTC

j_gene: TRBJ2-7
v_gene: TRBV5-8
abundance: NA
d_gene: NA
CDR3aa: CASTLTGVTYEQYF
CDR3nt: TGTGCCAGCACCTTGACAGGCGTTACCTACGAGCAGTACTTC

j_gene: TRBJ1-6
v_gene: TRBV30
abundance: NA
d_gene: TRBD1
CDR3aa: CAWSGGTGPNSPFHF
CDR3nt: TGTGCCTGGAGTGGGGGGACAGGGCCCAATTCACCCTTCCACTTT

j_gene: TRBJ2-3
v_gene: TRBV10-3
abundance: few
d_gene: TRBD1
CDR3aa: CAIRAGTGADTQYF
CDR3nt: TGTGCCATCAGGGCCGGGACAGGGGCGGATACGCAGTATTTT

j_gene: TRBJ2-7
v_gene: TRBV27
abundance: NA
d_gene: TRBD2
CDR3aa: CASRGLAGPRDYEQYF
CDR3nt: TGTGCCAGCAGAGGACTAGCGGGTCCCCGGGATTACGAGCAGTACTTC

j_gene: TRBJ2-7
v_gene: TRBV29-1
abundance: NA
d_gene: TRBD2
CDR3aa: CSVEGGGIGTYEQYF
CDR3nt: TGCAGCGTTGAAGGCGGGGGGATCGGGACCTACGAGCAGTACTTC

j_gene: TRBJ2-1
v_gene: TRBV9
abundance: NA
d_gene: NA
CDR3aa: CASSVAGSNEQFF
CDR3nt: TGTGCCAGCAGCGTAGCTGGATCCAATGAGCAGTTCTTC

j_gene: TRBJ1-2
v_gene: TRBV6-6
abundance: NA
d_gene: TRBD1
CDR3aa: CASSYRTGSYGYTF
CDR3nt: TGTGCCAGCAGTTACCGGACAGGGAGCTATGGCTACACCTTC

j_gene: TRBJ2-4
v_gene: TRBV4-3
abundance: NA
d_gene: TRBD1
CDR3aa: CASSQDLVGQGRGNIQYF
CDR3nt: TGCGCCAGCAGCCAAGATCTGGTCGGACAGGGGAGGGGGAACATTCAGTACTTC

j_gene: TRBJ1-4
v_gene: TRBV27
abundance: NA
d_gene: TRBD1
CDR3aa: CASSPFPRGQKLFF
CDR3nt: TGTGCCAGCAGTCCATTCCCTAGGGGGCAGAAACTGTTTTTT

j_gene: TRBJ2-3
v_gene: TRBV9
abundance: NA
d_gene: TRBD2
CDR3aa: CASSASLAGGSTDTQYF
CDR3nt: TGTGCCAGCAGCGCCTCCCTGGCGGGAGGTAGCACAGATACGCAGTATTTT

j_gene: TRBJ2-4
v_gene: TRBV19
abundance: NA
d_gene: TRBD2
CDR3aa: CASSAGLAHMAKNIQYF
CDR3nt: TGTGCCAGTAGTGCCGGACTAGCCCATATGGCCAAAAACATTCAGTACTTC

j_gene: TRBJ2-2
v_gene: TRBV11-2
abundance: NA
d_gene: NA
CDR3aa: CASSFLRGYGELFF
CDR3nt: TGTGCCAGCAGCTTCTTGAGGGGGTACGGGGAGCTGTTTTTT

j_gene: TRBJ1-5
v_gene: TRBV18
abundance: NA
d_gene: NA
CDR3aa: CASSPPWGGQPQHF
CDR3nt: TGTGCCAGCTCACCACCGTGGGGAGGTCAGCCCCAGCATTTT

j_gene: TRBJ1-3
v_gene: TRBV4-2
abundance: NA
d_gene: NA
CDR3aa: CASSQTGTSSSGNTIYF
CDR3nt: TGTGCCAGCAGCCAAACCGGGACATCTAGCTCTGGAAACACCATATATTTT

j_gene: TRBJ2-5
v_gene: TRBV7-2
abundance: NA
d_gene: TRBD1
CDR3aa: CASSFNRGETQYF
CDR3nt: TGTGCCAGCAGCTTTAACAGGGGTGAGACCCAGTACTTC

j_gene: TRBJ2-7
v_gene: TRBV28
abundance: NA
d_gene: TRBD1
CDR3aa: CASSSSSTGNYEQYF
CDR3nt: TGTGCCAGCAGTTCGTCATCGACAGGGAACTACGAGCAGTACTTC

j_gene: TRBJ2-7
v_gene: TRBV9
abundance: once
d_gene: TRBD2
CDR3aa: CASSVSAGAYEQYF
CDR3nt: TGTGCCAGCAGCGTCTCAGCGGGAGCTTACGAGCAGTACTTC